Listed below are T cell receptor beta chains from one sample, sequenced in a study of T-cell reconstitution after alpha-beta-depleted transplantation in children. TCRdb fed the PCR reads into MiXCR, producing one record per CDR3 protein. Of about 900,000 distinct CDR3 sequences in the sample, around 30% were seen once. The source was PBMCs, mostly from graft donor cells, collected 360 days after TCRalphabeta/CD19-depleted stem cell transplant. These receptors all come from a boy in the first two years of life who had a stem cell transplant for SCID, so the T cells may come from the graft donor. The CDR3 runs from the conserved cysteine through the conserved F or W. D genes are given only for firm matches. Clone size is shown for a subset of rows, as once, few, many or a class of expanded clone.

d_gene,abundance,v_gene,j_gene,CDR3nt,CDR3aa
-,few,TRBV12-5,TRBJ2-1,TGTGCTAGTGGTTTAGTTCGCAATGAGCAGTTCTTC,CASGLVRNEQFF
TRBD1,few,TRBV5-1,TRBJ2-5,TGCGCCAGCAGCCCCCAGGGGGCAAGTGGGCAAGAGACCCAGTACTTC,CASSPQGASGQETQYF
-,few,TRBV20-1,TRBJ2-3,TGCAGTGCTAGAGGGAAGGGTTCGCTCGCGTATTTT,CSARGKGSLAYF
-,-,TRBV6-1,TRBJ1-1,TGTGCCAGCAGTCGTTGGACAGTACCGAACACTGAAGCTTTCTTT,CASSRWTVPNTEAFF
-,many,TRBV5-1,TRBJ2-6,TGCGCCAGCAGCTTGACCAGCTCTGGGGCCAACGTCCTGACTTTC,CASSLTSSGANVLTF
TRBD1,-,TRBV12-3/TRBV12-4,TRBJ2-7,TGTGCCAGCAGTTTTACAGGGGCCCTCTACGAGCAGTACTTC,CASSFTGALYEQYF
-,few,TRBV3-1,TRBJ2-2,TGTGCCAGCAGCCAAGAGGTTAGCTTGAACACCGGGGAGCTGTTTTTT,CASSQEVSLNTGELFF
-,-,TRBV4-3,TRBJ1-6,TGCGCCAGCAGCCAAGGCAGGTTGCCGAATTCACCCCTCCACTTT,CASSQGRLPNSPLHF
-,many,TRBV5-1,TRBJ2-3,TGCGCCAGCAGCTTGGCCGGGGCAGCCTTTAGCACAGATACGCAGTATTTT,CASSLAGAAFSTDTQYF
-,-,TRBV12-3/TRBV12-4,TRBJ2-1,TGTGCCAGCAGTTTGAGGGGCAGCCGGCAGTTCTTC,CASSLRGSRQFF
TRBD1,-,TRBV12-3/TRBV12-4,TRBJ2-7,TGTGCCAGCAGTTTAATGGGGGGGGACAGGGCGGCCTACGAGCAGTACTTC,CASSLMGGDRAAYEQYF
-,-,TRBV15,TRBJ2-5,TGTGCCACCAGCAGAGGTACCGGCCTACTTGGGGCCATCCAAGAGACCCAGTACTTC,CATSRGTGLLGAIQETQYF
-,-,TRBV27,TRBJ2-3,TGTGCCAGCAGTTTCATTCCGAATTATAGGACGCAGTATTTT,CASSFIPNYRTQYF
TRBD2,-,TRBV5-1,TRBJ2-4,TGCGCCAGCAGCCTCACTAGCGGGGGGCCCCACATTCAGTACTTC,CASSLTSGGPHIQYF
-,-,TRBV10-3,TRBJ2-5,TGTGCCATCAGAGGGGACTTACAAGAGACCCAGTACTTC,CAIRGDLQETQYF
-,-,TRBV16,TRBJ2-7,TGTGCCAGCAGCCAAATGAAGGGCGCGCAGTACTTC,CASSQMKGAQYF
-,many,TRBV6-6,TRBJ2-7,TGTGCCAGCAGTCCCATGGGGGACTACGAGCAGTACTTC,CASSPMGDYEQYF
-,-,TRBV12-3/TRBV12-4,TRBJ1-1,TGTGCCAGCACCGCGGACGGAGTGAACACTGAAGCTTTCTTT,CASTADGVNTEAFF
-,-,TRBV16,TRBJ2-7,TGTGCCAGCAGCCAATCAACCGGTACACATACGGAGCAGTACTTC,CASSQSTGTHTEQYF
TRBD2,few,TRBV28,TRBJ2-5,TGTGCCAGCAGTTTATGGGGAGGGACCGTCGAGACCCAGTACTTC,CASSLWGGTVETQYF
TRBD2,few,TRBV20-1,TRBJ2-3,TGCAGTGCGGCTGTACAGCGGGGGATCACAGATACGCAGTATTTT,CSAAVQRGITDTQYF
TRBD1,-,TRBV28,TRBJ1-5,TGTGCCAGCAGTCCCTCCCTCAGGACAGGGGGCCTGGATCAGCCCCAGCATTTT,CASSPSLRTGGLDQPQHF
TRBD1,few,TRBV7-9,TRBJ2-3,TGTGCCAGCAGCTTAGCGACAGGGGGCATAAGAGGAGATACGCAGTATTTT,CASSLATGGIRGDTQYF
TRBD2,few,TRBV7-2,TRBJ2-1,TGTGCCAGCAGCTTGCGGCTAGCGGGGGGGCGATCCAATGAGCAGTTCTTC,CASSLRLAGGRSNEQFF
-,few,TRBV6-1,TRBJ2-1,TGTGCCAGCAGTGAAGATCCTAGGACAGCCTACAATGAGCAGTTCTTC,CASSEDPRTAYNEQFF
TRBD2,-,TRBV3-1,TRBJ2-2,TGTGCCAGCAGTTACCGGCTAGCGGGGGGACCCGAGACCGGGGAGCTGTTTTTT,CASSYRLAGGPETGELFF
-,many,TRBV12-3/TRBV12-4,TRBJ1-3,TGTGCCAGCAGTTTAGCGGACAGATTCTCTGGAAACACCATATATTTT,CASSLADRFSGNTIYF
-,once,TRBV14,TRBJ2-1,TGTGCCAGCAGCCAAGATATCGGGACAACTTACAATGAGCAGTTCTTC,CASSQDIGTTYNEQFF
-,few,TRBV10-3,TRBJ2-3,TGTGCCATCAGCGACGTGAGTAGGGGGGCAGATACGCAGTATTTT,CAISDVSRGADTQYF
-,-,TRBV18,TRBJ1-1,TGTGCCAGCTCAGGCCCTCCAGGCCCTGAAGCTTTCTTT,CASSGPPGPEAFF
-,many,TRBV12-3/TRBV12-4,TRBJ1-2,TGTGCCAGCAGTTTGGGGGGTGGCTATGGCTACACCTTC,CASSLGGGYGYTF
-,-,TRBV11-2,TRBJ2-7,TGTGCCAGCAGCGACCTAAACAGGACCACTTTGTCCTACGAGCAGTACTTC,CASSDLNRTTLSYEQYF
-,few,TRBV27,TRBJ2-1,TGTGCCAGCAGTTTTTCAGGGAGCTGGGGCGAGCAGTTCTTC,CASSFSGSWGEQFF
-,-,TRBV5-4,TRBJ2-1,TGTGCCAGCAGCTGGGGGCATGGGTCGGACAATGAGCAGTTCTTC,CASSWGHGSDNEQFF
-,few,TRBV9,TRBJ2-7,TGTGCCAGCAGCGTAGCGCCAGGAGCTTTTCTCTACGAGCAGTACTTC,CASSVAPGAFLYEQYF
TRBD1,once,TRBV9,TRBJ1-2,TGTGCCAGCAGCCTCGACAGGGGTCAGGCCATAGGTTACTATGGCTACACCTTC,CASSLDRGQAIGYYGYTF
TRBD2,-,TRBV4-2,TRBJ2-5,TGTGCCAGCAGCCAACCTAGCGGGCGAGGGGAGACCCAGTACTTC,CASSQPSGRGETQYF
TRBD1,-,TRBV12-3/TRBV12-4,TRBJ1-5,TGTGCCAGCAGCAGCGACAGGGTGGATCAGCCCCAGCATTTT,CASSSDRVDQPQHF
-,-,TRBV7-9,TRBJ2-5,TGTGCCAGCACCAGCCCGGGGCTGGGGGAGACCCAGTACTTC,CASTSPGLGETQYF
-,few,TRBV5-1,TRBJ1-2,TGCGCCAGCAGCTTGGCCGGGAAATTGGCAGGCTACACCTTC,CASSLAGKLAGYTF
-,few,TRBV6-2/TRBV6-3,TRBJ2-1,TGTGCCAGCAGTAGCCCTGAAAGGCGCTCCTACAATGAGCAGTTCTTC,CASSSPERRSYNEQFF
TRBD1,once,TRBV7-2,TRBJ1-1,TGTGCCAGCAGTCGAGCGGGGGGACAGGAAGCTTTCTTT,CASSRAGGQEAFF
-,-,TRBV15,TRBJ1-2,TGTGCCACCAGCAGAGGAGCCCGAATCTATGGCTACACCTTC,CATSRGARIYGYTF
-,few,TRBV5-1,TRBJ2-3,TGCGCCAGCAGCCACGGGAGCCCCACAGATACGCAGTATTTT,CASSHGSPTDTQYF
-,-,TRBV2,TRBJ2-2,TGTGCCAGCAGTGAAGCAATCCGGCGGGGGGAGCTGTTTTTT,CASSEAIRRGELFF
TRBD2,-,TRBV5-1,TRBJ2-7,TGCGCCAGCAGCTCCCAAGGGACTACGGACGAGCAGTACTTC,CASSSQGTTDEQYF
-,-,TRBV29-1,TRBJ2-1,TGCAGCGTTGCTACTAGCTCCGGAAATGAGCAGTTCTTC,CSVATSSGNEQFF
TRBD1,few,TRBV20-1,TRBJ1-5,TGCAGTGCCTTCGGGGACAGGGGCAATCAGCCCCAGCATTTT,CSAFGDRGNQPQHF
-,-,TRBV4-1,TRBJ1-2,TGCGCCAGCAGCCACCCCAGGGGAGCTAAGGGGGATGGCTACACCTTC,CASSHPRGAKGDGYTF
-,few,TRBV12-3/TRBV12-4,TRBJ2-3,TGTGCCAGCAGTCCCGGATGGTGGGGCACAGATACGCAGTATTTT,CASSPGWWGTDTQYF
-,many,TRBV4-1,TRBJ1-1,TGCGCCAGCAGCACGGGGCTCGTTAACACTGAAGCTTTCTTT,CASSTGLVNTEAFF
-,few,TRBV29-1,TRBJ2-1,TGCAGCGTTGAAGCCGGCCGTACTACCGGCTCCTACAATGAGCAGTTCTTC,CSVEAGRTTGSYNEQFF
-,-,TRBV6-5,TRBJ2-4,TGTGCCAGCAGTTACGGCCCTTGGCTGTCCAAAAACATTCAGTACTTC,CASSYGPWLSKNIQYF